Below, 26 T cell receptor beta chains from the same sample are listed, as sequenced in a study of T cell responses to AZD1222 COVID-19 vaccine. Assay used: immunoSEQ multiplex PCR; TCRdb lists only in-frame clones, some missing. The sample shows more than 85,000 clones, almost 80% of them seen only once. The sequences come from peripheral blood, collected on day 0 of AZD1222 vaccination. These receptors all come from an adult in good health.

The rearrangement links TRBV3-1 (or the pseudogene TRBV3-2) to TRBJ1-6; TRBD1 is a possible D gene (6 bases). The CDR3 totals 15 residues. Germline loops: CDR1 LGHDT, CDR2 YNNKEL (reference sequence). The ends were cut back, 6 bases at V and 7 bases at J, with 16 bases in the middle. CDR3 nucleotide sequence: TGTGCCAGCAGTCGCGACACAGGGTCCAATTCACCCCTCCACTTT. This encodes CASSRDTGSNSPLHF.

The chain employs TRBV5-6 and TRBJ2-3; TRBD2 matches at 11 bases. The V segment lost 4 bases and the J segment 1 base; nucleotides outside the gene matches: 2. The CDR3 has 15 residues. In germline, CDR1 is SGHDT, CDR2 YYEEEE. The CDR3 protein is CASSGGLAGTDTQYF. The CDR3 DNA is TGTGCCAGCAGCGGGGGACTAGCGGGCACAGATACGCAGTATTTT.

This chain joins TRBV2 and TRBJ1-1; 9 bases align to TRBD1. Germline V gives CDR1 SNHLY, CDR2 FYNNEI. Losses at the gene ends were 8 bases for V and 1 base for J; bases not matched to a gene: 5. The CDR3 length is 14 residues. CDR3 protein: CASWDREPNTEAFF. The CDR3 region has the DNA TGTGCCAGCTGGGACAGGGAGCCGAACACTGAAGCTTTCTTT.

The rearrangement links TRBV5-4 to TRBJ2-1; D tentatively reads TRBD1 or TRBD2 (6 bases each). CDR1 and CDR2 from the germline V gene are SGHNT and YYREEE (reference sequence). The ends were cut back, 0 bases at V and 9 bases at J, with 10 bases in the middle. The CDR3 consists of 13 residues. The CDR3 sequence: CASSLVGGGEQFF. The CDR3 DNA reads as TGTGCCAGCAGCTTGGTAGGGGGAGGTGAGCAGTTCTTC.

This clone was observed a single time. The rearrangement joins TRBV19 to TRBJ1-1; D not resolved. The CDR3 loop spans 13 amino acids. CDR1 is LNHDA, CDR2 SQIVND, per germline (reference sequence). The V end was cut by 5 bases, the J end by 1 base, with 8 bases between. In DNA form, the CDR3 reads TGTGCCAGTAGTTCCGACGGGAACACTGAAGCTTTCTTT. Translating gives CASSSDGNTEAFF.

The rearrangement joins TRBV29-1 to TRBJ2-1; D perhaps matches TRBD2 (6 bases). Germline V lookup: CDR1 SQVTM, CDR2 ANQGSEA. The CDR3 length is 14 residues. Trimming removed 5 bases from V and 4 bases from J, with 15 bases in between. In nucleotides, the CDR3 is TGCAGCGTTACGGGGGAGCGGGTTTACAATGAGCAGTTCTTC. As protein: CSVTGERVYNEQFF.

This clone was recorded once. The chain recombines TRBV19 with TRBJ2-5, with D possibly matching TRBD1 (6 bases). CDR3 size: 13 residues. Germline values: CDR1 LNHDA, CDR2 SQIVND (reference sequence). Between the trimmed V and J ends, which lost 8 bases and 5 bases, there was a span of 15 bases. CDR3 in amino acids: CASSAQGIETQYF. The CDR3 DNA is TGTGCCAGTTCCGCCCAGGGGATTGAGACCCAGTACTTC.

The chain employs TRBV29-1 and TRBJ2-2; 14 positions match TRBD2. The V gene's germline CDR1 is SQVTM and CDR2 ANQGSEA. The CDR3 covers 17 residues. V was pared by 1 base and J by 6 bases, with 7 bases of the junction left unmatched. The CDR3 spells CSVEGGGLAGGPGELFF. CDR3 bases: TGCAGCGTTGAAGGGGGAGGACTAGCGGGAGGACCCGGGGAGCTGTTTTTT.

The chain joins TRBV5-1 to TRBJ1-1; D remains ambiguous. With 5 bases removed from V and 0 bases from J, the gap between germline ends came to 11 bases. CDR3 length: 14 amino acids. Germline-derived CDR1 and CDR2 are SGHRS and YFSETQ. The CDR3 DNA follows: TGCGCCAGCAGATTCCTGAACATGAACACTGAAGCTTTCTTT. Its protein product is CASRFLNMNTEAFF.

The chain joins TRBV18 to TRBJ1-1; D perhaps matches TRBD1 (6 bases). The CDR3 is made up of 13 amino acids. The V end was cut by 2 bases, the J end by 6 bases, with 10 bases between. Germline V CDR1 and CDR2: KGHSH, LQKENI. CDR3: CASSPTGAPEAFF. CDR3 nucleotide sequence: TGTGCCAGCTCACCAACGGGGGCCCCTGAAGCTTTCTTT. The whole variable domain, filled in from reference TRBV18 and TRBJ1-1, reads NAGVMQNPRHLVRRRGQEARLRCSPMKGHSHVYWYRQLPEEGLKFMVYLQKENIIDESGMPKERFSAEFPKEGPSILRIQQVVRGDSAAYFCASSPTGAPEAFFGQGTRLTVV.

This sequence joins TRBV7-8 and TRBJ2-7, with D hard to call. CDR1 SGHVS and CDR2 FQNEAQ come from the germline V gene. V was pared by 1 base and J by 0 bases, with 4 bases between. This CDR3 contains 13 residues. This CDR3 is CASSLVDSYEQYF. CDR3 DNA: TGTGCCAGCAGCTTAGTGGACTCCTACGAGCAGTACTTC. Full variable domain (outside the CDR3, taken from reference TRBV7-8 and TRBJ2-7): GAGVSQSPRYKVAKRGQDVALRCDPISGHVSLFWYQQALGQGPEFLTYFQNEAQLDKSGLPSDRFFAERPEGSVSTLKIQRTQQEDSAVYLCASSLVDSYEQYFGPGTRLTVT.

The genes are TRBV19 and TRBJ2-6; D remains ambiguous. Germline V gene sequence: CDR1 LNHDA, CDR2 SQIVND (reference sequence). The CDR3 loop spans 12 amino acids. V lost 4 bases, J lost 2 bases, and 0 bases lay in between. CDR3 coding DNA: TGTGCCAGTAGTACTGGGGCCAACGTCCTGACTTTC. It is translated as CASSTGANVLTF.

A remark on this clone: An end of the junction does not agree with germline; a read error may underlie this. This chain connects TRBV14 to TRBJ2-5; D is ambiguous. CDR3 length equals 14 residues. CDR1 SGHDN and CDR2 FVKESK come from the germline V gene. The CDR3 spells CASSQDGWEETQYF. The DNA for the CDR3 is TGTGCCAGCAGCCAAGATGGGTGGGAAGAGACTCAGTACTTC.

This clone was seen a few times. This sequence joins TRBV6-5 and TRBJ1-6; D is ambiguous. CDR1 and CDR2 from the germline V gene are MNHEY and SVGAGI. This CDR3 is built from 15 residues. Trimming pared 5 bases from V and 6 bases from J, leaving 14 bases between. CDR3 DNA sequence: TGTGCCAGCAGTCTACAAGGGCTTGGTAATTCACCCCTCCACTTT. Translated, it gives CASSLQGLGNSPLHF.

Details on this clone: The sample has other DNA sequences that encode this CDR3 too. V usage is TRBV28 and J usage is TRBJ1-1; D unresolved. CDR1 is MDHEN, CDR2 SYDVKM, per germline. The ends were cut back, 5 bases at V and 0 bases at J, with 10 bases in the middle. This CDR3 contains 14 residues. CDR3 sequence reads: CASSRTELNTEAFF. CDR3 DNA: TGTGCCAGCAGTCGGACGGAGTTGAACACTGAAGCTTTCTTT.

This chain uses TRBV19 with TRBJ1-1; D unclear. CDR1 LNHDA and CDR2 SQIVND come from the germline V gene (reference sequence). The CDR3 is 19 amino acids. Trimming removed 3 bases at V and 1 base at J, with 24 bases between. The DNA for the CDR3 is TGTGCCAGTAGTATTGGTAATGGACCGAACCGCCTCGGGAACACTGAAGCTTTCTTT. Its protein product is CASSIGNGPNRLGNTEAFF.

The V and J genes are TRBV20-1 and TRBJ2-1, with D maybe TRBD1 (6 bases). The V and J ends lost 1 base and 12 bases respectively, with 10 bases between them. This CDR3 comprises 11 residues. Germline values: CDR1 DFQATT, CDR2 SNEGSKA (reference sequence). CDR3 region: CSARGTEWQFF. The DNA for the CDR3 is TGCAGTGCTAGAGGGACAGAGTGGCAGTTCTTC.

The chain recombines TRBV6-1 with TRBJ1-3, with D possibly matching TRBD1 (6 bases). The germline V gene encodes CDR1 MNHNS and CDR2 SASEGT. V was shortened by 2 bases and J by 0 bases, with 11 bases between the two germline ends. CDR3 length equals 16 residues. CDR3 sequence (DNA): TGTGCCAGCAGTGAATCTACAGGGTTCTCTGGAAACACCATATATTTT. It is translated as CASSESTGFSGNTIYF.

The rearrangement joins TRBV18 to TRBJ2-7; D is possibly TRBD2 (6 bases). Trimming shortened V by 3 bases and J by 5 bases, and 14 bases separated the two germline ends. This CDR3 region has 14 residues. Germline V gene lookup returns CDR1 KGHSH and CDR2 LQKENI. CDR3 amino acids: CASSPPGVRDEQYF. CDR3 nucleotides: TGTGCCAGCTCACCTCCGGGGGTCCGTGACGAGCAGTACTTC.

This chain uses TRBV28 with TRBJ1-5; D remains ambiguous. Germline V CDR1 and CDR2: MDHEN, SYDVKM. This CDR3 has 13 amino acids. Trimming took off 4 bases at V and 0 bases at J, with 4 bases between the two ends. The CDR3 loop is CASSSFSNQPQHF. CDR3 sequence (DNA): TGTGCCAGCAGTTCCTTTAGCAATCAGCCCCAGCATTTT.

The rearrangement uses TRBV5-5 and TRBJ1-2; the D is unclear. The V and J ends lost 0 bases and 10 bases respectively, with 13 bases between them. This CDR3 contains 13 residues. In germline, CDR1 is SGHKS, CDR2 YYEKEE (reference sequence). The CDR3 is CASSLGPNLDYTF. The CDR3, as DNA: TGTGCCAGCAGCTTGGGGCCAAATCTCGACTACACCTTC.

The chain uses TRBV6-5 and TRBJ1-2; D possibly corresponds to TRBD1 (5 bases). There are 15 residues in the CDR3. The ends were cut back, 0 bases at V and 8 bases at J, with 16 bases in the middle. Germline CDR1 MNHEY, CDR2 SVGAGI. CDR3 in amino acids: CASSYSRGSPRGYTF. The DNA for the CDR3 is TGTGCCAGCAGTTACTCTCGGGGCAGCCCGAGGGGCTACACCTTC.

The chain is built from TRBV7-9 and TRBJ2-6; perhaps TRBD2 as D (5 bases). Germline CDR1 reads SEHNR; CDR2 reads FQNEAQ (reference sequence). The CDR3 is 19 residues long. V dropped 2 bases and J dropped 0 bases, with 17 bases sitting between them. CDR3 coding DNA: TGTGCCAGCAGCTTATCTTACGAGCGGCTTCTCTCTGGGGCCAACGTCCTGACTTTC. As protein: CASSLSYERLLSGANVLTF.

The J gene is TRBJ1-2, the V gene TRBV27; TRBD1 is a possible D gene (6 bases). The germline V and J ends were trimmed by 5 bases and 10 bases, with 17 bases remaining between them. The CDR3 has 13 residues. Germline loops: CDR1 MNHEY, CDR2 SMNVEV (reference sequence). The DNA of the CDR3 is TGTGCCAGCAGTCCCCAGGGGCGGCCTACCTACACCTTC. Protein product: CASSPQGRPTYTF.

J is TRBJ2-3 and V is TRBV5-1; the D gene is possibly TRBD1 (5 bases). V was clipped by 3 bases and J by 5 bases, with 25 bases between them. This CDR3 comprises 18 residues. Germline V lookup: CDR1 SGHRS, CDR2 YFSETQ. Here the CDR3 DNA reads TGCGCCAGCAGCTCCTACTACGCCGGACAAACCTCGGGAGATACGCAGTATTTT. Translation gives CASSSYYAGQTSGDTQYF.

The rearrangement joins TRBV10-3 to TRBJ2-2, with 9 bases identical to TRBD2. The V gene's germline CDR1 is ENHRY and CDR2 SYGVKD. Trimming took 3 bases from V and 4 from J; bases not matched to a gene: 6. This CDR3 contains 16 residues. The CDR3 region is CAISDLAGEGTGELFF. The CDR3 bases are TGTGCCATCAGTGACTTAGCGGGAGAGGGCACCGGGGAGCTGTTTTTT.